The 18 T cell receptor beta chains below all came from one sample that was sequenced in a study of glioma-infiltrating T cells (dated by TCRdb to 2016 to 2018). The sequencer listed for this sample is Illumina MiSeq. TCR alpha and beta CDR3 regions were amplified with the iRepertoire nested amplicon-rescue multiplex PCR (arm-PCR) platform from RNA. The public reads were quality trimmed at Q25 with fastp and then assembled into clones with MiXCR by TCRdb, keeping productive beta chains. Rows are unified per CDR3 protein, each entry keeping the most common DNA and genes. The sample data list around 170,000 distinct CDR3 sequences, and around 40% of these were observed just once. The top ten hold 5.2% of the sample. Sequencing was carried out using glioma tissue, nonneoplastic brain tissue, or PBMCs (not recorded which). Source of these receptors: a human donor with low-grade glioma or glioblastoma, undergoing nonglioma brain surgery, or in good health (not recorded which).

For this clonotype: With a much larger clone just one base away, this may be a read error. This chain joins TRBV15 and TRBJ2-1; 11 nucleotides match TRBD2. From germline, CDR1 is LNHNV and CDR2 YYDKDF (reference sequence). CDR3 size: 18 residues. Here the CDR3 DNA reads TGTGCCACCAGCAGAGATTCTAGCGGGAGGTTCTCCTACAATGAGAAGTTCTTC. This encodes CATSRDSSGRFSYNEKFF.

This clonotype has ten or more counts. The rearrangement links TRBV2 to TRBJ2-5, with D possibly being TRBD1 or TRBD2 (5 bases each). With 8 bases removed from V and 4 bases from J, the gap between germline ends came to 14 bases. Germline CDR1 SNHLY, CDR2 FYNNEI. The CDR3 has 13 residues. CDR3 sequence reads: CASGTGTGETQYF. DNA for the CDR3: TGTGCCAGCGGGACCGGGACCGGAGAGACCCAGTACTTC. The whole variable domain, remainder taken from reference TRBV2 and TRBJ2-5, is EPEVTQTPSHQVTQMGQEVILRCVPISNHLYFYWYRQILGQKVEFLVSFYNNEISEKSEIFDDQFSVERPDGSNFTLKIRSTKLEDSAMYFCASGTGTGETQYFGPGTRLLVL.

This clonotype was counted at least ten times. Germline and junction disagree at one end, which may indicate a read error. The chain joins TRBV28 to TRBJ1-5; TRBD1 might be the D (5 bases). There are 14 residues in the CDR3. CDR1 is MDHEN and CDR2 is SYDVKM in the germline V gene. The CDR3: CASWGELSNQPQHF. Here the CDR3 DNA reads TGCGCCTCGTGGGGGGAGCTTAGCAATCAGCCCCAGCATTTT. Full variable domain (missing parts from reference TRBV28 and TRBJ1-5): DVKVTQSSRYLVKRTGEKVFLECVQDMDHENMFWYRQDPGLGLRLIYFSYDVKMKEKGDIPEGYSVSREKKERFSLILESASTNQTSMYLCASWGELSNQPQHFGDGTRLSIL.

Concerning this clonotype itself: Because the CDR3's place on the DNA is in doubt, the DNA is left out and the CDR3 is given as listed by TCRdb. V and J are TRBV5-4 and TRBJ2-3; the table's D call, TRBD2, has no DNA check behind it. The CDR3 is 19 amino acids long, termini counted. Germline V CDR1 and CDR2: SGHNT, YYREEE (reference sequence). The CDR3 here is CASSFYICSASGATDTQYF.

In regard to this clonotype: Given a much more abundant clone one base away, this may be a read error. The chain is built from TRBV20-1 and TRBJ2-1; no firm D call. Germline values: CDR1 DFQATT, CDR2 SNEGSKA (reference sequence). This CDR3 spans 14 amino acids. The CDR3 DNA follows: TGCAGTGCTAGGAATCCTACTCCGCGCAATGAGCAGTCCTTC. Amino acids: CSARNPTPRNEQSF.

The V gene is TRBV29-1, the J gene TRBJ1-2, with TRBD1 identical over 7 bases. Losses at the gene ends were 6 bases for V and 4 bases for J; bases not matched to a gene: 11. The germline V gene encodes CDR1 SQVTM and CDR2 ANQGSEA. The CDR3 totals 14 residues. The CDR3 nucleotides read TGCAGCGTGACCGGGACAGCAGAATTCTATGGCTACACCTTC. As protein: CSVTGTAEFYGYTF.

As regards this clonotype: A read error may explain this, as a much larger clone is one base away. J is TRBJ2-3 and V is TRBV28; D unresolved. The CDR3 is 15 amino acids. Germline CDR1 MDHEN, CDR2 SYDVKM. The DNA of the CDR3 is TGTGCCAGCGGGCTGACTGATCGCTTTTCCGATACGCGGTATTTT. Translating gives CASGLTDRFSDTRYF.

About this clonotype: A much larger clone lies one base from this, so it may be a read error. V usage is TRBV6-5 and J usage is TRBJ2-1; TRBD1 agrees at 7 bases. The V and J ends lost 6 bases and 6 bases, in that order; junction bases with no gene match: 8. The CDR3 contains 14 residues. Germline V gene sequence: CDR1 MNHEY, CDR2 SVGAGI. CDR3 in DNA: TGTGCCAGCAGACCAACGACAGGGTCCAATGAGCAGTTCTTC. This codes for CASRPTTGSNEQFF.

As regards this clonotype: This clone may be a read error of a much larger clone one base away. V usage is TRBV20-1 and J usage is TRBJ1-1; TRBD1 matches 8 bases. The CDR3 spans 13 residues. CDR1 is DFQATT, CDR2 SNEGSKA, per germline (reference sequence). Losses at the gene ends were 4 bases for V and 4 bases for J; bases not matched to a gene: 5. For the CDR3, the DNA is TGCAGTGCTATAAGAACAGGGGGCACTGAAGCTTTCTTT. The encoded protein is CSAIRTGGTEAFF.

This clonotype has a count of ten or more. The DNA for the CDR3 is TGTGCCAGCAAAAGACTAGCGGGAGACACAGATACGCAGTATTTT. Its protein product is CASKRLAGDTDTQYF. The rearrangement joins TRBV7-3 to TRBJ2-3; 12 bases line up with TRBD2. This CDR3 is built from 15 residues. Per the germline V gene, CDR1 is SGHTA and CDR2 is FQGTGA. With 7 bases clipped from V and 2 bases from J, the junction kept 4 bases outside the gene matches.

This clonotype was seen at least ten times. CDR3 loop: CATSPRTSGSPEQYF. The CDR3 bases are TGTGCCACCAGCCCACGGACTAGCGGGAGCCCCGAGCAGTACTTC. V and J are TRBV15 and TRBJ2-7; TRBD2 matches 13 bases. The CDR3 is 15 residues long. V gave up 5 bases and J gave up 6 bases; unmatched junction bases: 7. Germline values: CDR1 LNHNV, CDR2 YYDKDF (reference sequence).

In its sample, this clonotype was seen many times. This chain connects TRBV6-1 to TRBJ2-7; 8 nucleotides line up with TRBD2. Per germline, CDR1 MNHNS and CDR2 SASEGT. This CDR3 has 14 amino acids. The V segment lost 4 bases and the J segment 1 base; nucleotides outside the gene matches: 3. The CDR3 coding sequence is TGTGCCAGCAGTGGAAGCGGGAGATCCTACGAGCAGTACTTC. Its protein is CASSGSGRSYEQYF.

In DNA form, the CDR3 reads TGTGCCAGCTCACCAGGGAACAATCAGCCCCAGCATTTT. It translates to CASSPGNNQPQHF. V usage is TRBV18 and J usage is TRBJ1-5; D gene uncertain. The CDR3 extends over 13 amino acids. Looked up from germline, CDR1 is KGHSH and CDR2 is LQKENI. Trimming removed 2 bases from V and 3 bases from J, with 5 bases in between.

The chain uses TRBV29-1 and TRBJ2-7; possibly TRBD2 for D (5 bases). Germline CDR1 reads SQVTM; CDR2 reads ANQGSEA. The CDR3 has 11 residues. Trimming left V 8 bases short and J 5 bases short, with 13 bases between. CDR3 residues: CSYSVPHEQYF. In DNA form, the CDR3 reads TGCAGCTATAGCGTCCCCCACGAGCAGTACTTC.

This clonotype showed up many times. The chain links TRBV10-3 to TRBJ2-7, with 7 bases identical to TRBD1. Germline lookup yields CDR1 ENHRY and CDR2 SYGVKD. There are 12 residues in the CDR3. With 10 bases clipped from V and 3 bases from J, the junction kept 6 bases outside the gene matches. The CDR3 loop is CATWDRSYEQYF. The CDR3 nucleotides read TGTGCCACCTGGGACAGAAGCTACGAGCAGTACTTC.

A word on this clonotype: A read error is possible here, since a much larger clone lies one base away. The chain carries TRBV7-8 and TRBJ2-3, with D uncertain. The CDR3 is 13 residues long. V gave up 3 bases and J gave up 2 bases, with 6 bases separating them. Germline CDR1 SGHVS, CDR2 FQNEAQ. The CDR3 nucleotides are TGTGCCAGCAGCTTTGACCACACAGATACGCAGTATTTT. Protein: CASSFDHTDTQYF.

The chain is built from TRBV3-1 and TRBJ2-2, with 7 nucleotides matching TRBD1. The CDR3 has 16 residues. From germline, CDR1 is LGHDT and CDR2 YNNKEL (reference sequence). The V segment lost 3 bases and the J segment 5 bases; nucleotides outside the gene matches: 9. The CDR3 loop is CASSQSTGEITGELFF. The CDR3 DNA reads as TGTGCCAGCAGCCAGTCCACAGGGGAGATTACCGGGGAGCTGTTTTTT.

Notes on this clonotype: A much larger clone differs from this one at a single base, so this may be a read error. The chain carries TRBV15 and TRBJ1-4, with TRBD1 matching 9 bases. The CDR3 consists of 15 residues. CDR1 is LNHNV, CDR2 YYDKDF, per germline (reference sequence). The CDR3 protein is CATRDRGESNEKLYF. The CDR3 DNA reads as TGTGCCACCAGAGACAGGGGGGAATCTAATGAAAAACTGTATTTT.